These T cell receptor beta chains were read from a single sample in a study of blood T cell repertoires in COVID-19. The table came from immunoSEQ multiplex PCR; TCRdb's copy has only in-frame clones and leaves some out. The sample yields roughly 110,000 clones, more than 80% seen once. Source material: peripheral blood. These receptors all come from a woman aged 35 to 49 with acute or convalescent COVID-19. The CDR3 runs from the conserved cysteine through the conserved F or W. The D gene is left open where the match is weak.

v_gene,j_gene,d_gene,CDR3aa,CDR3nt
TRBV7-6,TRBJ2-1,TRBD2,CASSRLAGGFHEQFF,TGTGCCAGCAGCCGACTAGCGGGGGGGTTCCATGAGCAGTTCTTC
TRBV5-4,TRBJ1-2,TRBD1,CASSSNRGYGYTF,TGTGCCAGCAGCTCTAACAGGGGGTATGGCTACACCTTC
TRBV6-2/TRBV6-3,TRBJ1-3,TRBD1,CASSGTAGNTIYF,TGTGCCAGTAGCGGGACAGCAGGAAACACCATATATTTT
TRBV5-8,TRBJ2-7,-,CASSGTGPRFVYEQYF,TGTGCCAGCAGCGGAACAGGGCCCAGGTTTGTCTACGAGCAGTACTTC
TRBV5-4,TRBJ1-2,TRBD1,CASSLSTGNYGYTF,TGTGCCAGCAGCTTGTCGACAGGGAACTATGGCTACACCTTC
TRBV30,TRBJ1-2,TRBD1,CAWSVLRGYGYTF,TGTGCCTGGAGTGTACTCAGGGGGTATGGCTACACCTTC
TRBV30,TRBJ2-7,TRBD1,CAWSVMGQGLEQYF,TGTGCCTGGAGTGTAATGGGACAGGGGCTCGAGCAGTACTTC
TRBV9,TRBJ2-7,-,CASSVVAQGYEQYF,TGTGCCAGCAGCGTAGTGGCACAGGGCTACGAGCAGTACTTC
TRBV19,TRBJ1-2,-,CASNAIGGNYGYTF,TGTGCCAGTAACGCGATCGGGGGTAACTATGGCTACACCTTC
TRBV7-2,TRBJ2-1,-,CASSPRVAYNEQFF,TGTGCCAGCAGTCCGCGGGTAGCGTACAATGAGCAGTTCTTC
TRBV19,TRBJ2-3,TRBD2,CATRTSGGITDTQYF,TGTGCCACCCGGACTAGCGGGGGGATCACAGATACGCAGTATTTT
TRBV5-6,TRBJ1-2,-,CASSLRGSYGYTF,TGTGCCAGCAGCTTGAGGGGGTCCTATGGCTACACCTTC
TRBV6-5,TRBJ1-1,-,CAGAGDTEAFF,TGTGCCGGGGCAGGGGACACTGAAGCTTTCTTT
TRBV6-2/TRBV6-3,TRBJ1-2,TRBD1,CASSPTGTGGGRNGYTF,TGTGCCAGCAGCCCAACCGGGACAGGGGGCGGGCGGAATGGCTACACCTTC